What follows describes a single TCR beta chain. Antigen unknown. Generated by immunoSEQ multiplex PCR, the TCRdb table keeps only in-frame clones and is missing some. The sample yields under 95,000 clones, approximately 91% seen once. Germline CDR1 SEHNR, CDR2 FQNEAQ (reference sequence). CDR3 size: 14 residues. The ends lost 4 bases at V and 11 bases at J; junction bases unmatched: 9. This sample was taken from a study of cytomegalovirus exposure and HLA in healthy donors. Study-wide points: Most TCR sequences were uncommon, yet certain public TCRs appeared in many donors.

The J gene is TRBJ1-1, the V gene TRBV7-9; 11 bases align to TRBD1. The sequencing sample was made of PBMCs. This TCR came from a man aged 30 to 45 in good health and CMV-seronegative. The CDR3 reads CASSSPGQGARAFF. The CDR3 nucleotides read TGTGCCAGCAGCTCACCCGGACAGGGGGCGAGGGCTTTCTTT. Together with reference TRBV7-9 and TRBJ1-1, the CDR3 gives the full variable domain: DTGVSQNPRHKITKRGQNVTFRCDPISEHNRLYWYRQTLGQGPEFLTYFQNEAQLEKSRLLSDRFSAERPKGSFSTLEIQRTEQGDSAMYLCASSSPGQGARAFFGQGTRLTVV.